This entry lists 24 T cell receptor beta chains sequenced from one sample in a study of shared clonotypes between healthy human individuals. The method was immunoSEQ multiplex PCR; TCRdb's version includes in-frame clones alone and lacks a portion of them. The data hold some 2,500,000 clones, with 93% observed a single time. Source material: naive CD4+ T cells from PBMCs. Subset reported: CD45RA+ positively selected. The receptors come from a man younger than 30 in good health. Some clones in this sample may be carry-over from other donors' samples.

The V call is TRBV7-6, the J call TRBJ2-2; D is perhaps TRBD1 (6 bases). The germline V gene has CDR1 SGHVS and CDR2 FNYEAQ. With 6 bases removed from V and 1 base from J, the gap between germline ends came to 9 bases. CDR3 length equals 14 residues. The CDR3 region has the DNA TGTGCCAGCAGGAGGGGGTTGAACACCGGGGAGCTGTTTTTT. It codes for CASRRGLNTGELFF.

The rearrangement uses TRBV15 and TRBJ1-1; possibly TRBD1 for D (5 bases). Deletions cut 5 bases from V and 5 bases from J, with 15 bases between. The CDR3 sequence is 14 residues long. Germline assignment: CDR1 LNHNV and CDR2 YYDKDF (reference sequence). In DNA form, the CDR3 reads TGTGCCACCAGCCGCCAGGGCGGGGTGACTGAAGCTTTCTTT. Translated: CATSRQGGVTEAFF.

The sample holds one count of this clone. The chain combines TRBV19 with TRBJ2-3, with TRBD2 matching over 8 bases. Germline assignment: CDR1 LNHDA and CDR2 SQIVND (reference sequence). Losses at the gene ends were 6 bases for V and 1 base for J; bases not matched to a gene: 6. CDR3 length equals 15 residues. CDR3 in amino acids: CASRRIAGRTDTQYF. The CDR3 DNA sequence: TGTGCCAGTAGGAGGATAGCGGGGCGCACAGATACGCAGTATTTT.

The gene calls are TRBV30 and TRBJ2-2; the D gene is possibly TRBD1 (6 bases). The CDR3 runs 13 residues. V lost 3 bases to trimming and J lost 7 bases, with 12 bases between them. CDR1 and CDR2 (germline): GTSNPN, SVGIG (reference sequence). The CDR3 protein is CAWRPRGNGELFF. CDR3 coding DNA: TGTGCCTGGAGGCCCAGGGGAAACGGGGAGCTGTTTTTT.

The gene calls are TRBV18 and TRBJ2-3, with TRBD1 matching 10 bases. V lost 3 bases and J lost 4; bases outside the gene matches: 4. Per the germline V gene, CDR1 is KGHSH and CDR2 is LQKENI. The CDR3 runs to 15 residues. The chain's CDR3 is CASSPPGTGADTQYF. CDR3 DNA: TGTGCCAGCTCACCGCCTGGGACAGGGGCAGATACGCAGTATTTT.

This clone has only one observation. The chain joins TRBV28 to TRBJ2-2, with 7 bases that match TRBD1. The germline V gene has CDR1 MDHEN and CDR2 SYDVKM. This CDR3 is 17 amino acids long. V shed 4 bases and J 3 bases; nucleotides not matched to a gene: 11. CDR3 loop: CASSSIDRAGDTGELFF. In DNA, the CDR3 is TGTGCCAGCAGTTCTATTGACAGGGCCGGGGACACCGGGGAGCTGTTTTTT.

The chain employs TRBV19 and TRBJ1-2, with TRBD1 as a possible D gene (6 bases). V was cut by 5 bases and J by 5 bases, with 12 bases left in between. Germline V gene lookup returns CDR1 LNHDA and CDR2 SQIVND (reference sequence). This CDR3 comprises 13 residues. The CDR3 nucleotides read TGTGCCAGTAGTCCCCAGGGGTGGTATGGCTACACCTTC. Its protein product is CASSPQGWYGYTF.

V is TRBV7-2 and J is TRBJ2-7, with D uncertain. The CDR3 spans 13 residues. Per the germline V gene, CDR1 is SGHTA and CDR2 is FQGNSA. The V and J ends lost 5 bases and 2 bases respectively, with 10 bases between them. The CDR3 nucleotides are TGTGCCAGCAGCAATCCAAATACCTACGAGCAGTACTTC. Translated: CASSNPNTYEQYF.

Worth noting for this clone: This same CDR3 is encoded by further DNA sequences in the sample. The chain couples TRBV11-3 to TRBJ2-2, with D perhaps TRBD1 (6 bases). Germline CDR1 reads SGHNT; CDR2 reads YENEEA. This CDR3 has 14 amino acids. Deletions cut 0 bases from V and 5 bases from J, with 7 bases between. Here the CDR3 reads CASSLDRGTGELFF. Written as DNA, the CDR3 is TGTGCCAGCAGCTTAGACAGGGGAACCGGGGAGCTGTTTTTT. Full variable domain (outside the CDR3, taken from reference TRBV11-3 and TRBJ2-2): EAGVVQSPRYKIIEKKQPVAFWCNPISGHNTLYWYLQNLGQGPELLIRYENEEAVDDSQLPKDRFSAERLKGVDSTLKIQPAELGDSAVYLCASSLDRGTGELFFGEGSRLTVL.

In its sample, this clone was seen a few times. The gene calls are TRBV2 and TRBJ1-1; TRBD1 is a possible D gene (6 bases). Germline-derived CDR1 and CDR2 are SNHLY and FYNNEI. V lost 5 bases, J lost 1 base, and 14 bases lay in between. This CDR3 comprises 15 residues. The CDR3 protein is CASSSGTTTNTEAFF. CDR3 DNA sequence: TGTGCCAGCAGTTCCGGGACAACTACGAACACTGAAGCTTTCTTT.

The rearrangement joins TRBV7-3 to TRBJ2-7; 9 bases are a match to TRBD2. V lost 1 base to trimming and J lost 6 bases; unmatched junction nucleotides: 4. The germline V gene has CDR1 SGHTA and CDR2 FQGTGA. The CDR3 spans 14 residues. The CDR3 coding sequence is TGTGCCAGCAGCTTAAGAGCGGGAGGCCCCGAGCAGTACTTC. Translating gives CASSLRAGGPEQYF.

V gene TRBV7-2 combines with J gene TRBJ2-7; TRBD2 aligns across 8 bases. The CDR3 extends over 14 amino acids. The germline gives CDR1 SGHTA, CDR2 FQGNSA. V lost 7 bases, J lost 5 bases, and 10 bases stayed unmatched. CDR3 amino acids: CASTSTAGGNEQYF. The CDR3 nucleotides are TGTGCCAGCACTTCAACGGCGGGAGGAAACGAGCAGTACTTC.

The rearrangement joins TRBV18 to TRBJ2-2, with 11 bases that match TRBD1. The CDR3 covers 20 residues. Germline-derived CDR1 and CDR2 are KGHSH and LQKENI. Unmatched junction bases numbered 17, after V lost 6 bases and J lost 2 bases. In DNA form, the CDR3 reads TGTGCCAGCTCGTTCCCGGGACAGGGGGGACTAGCTGAAAACACCGGGGAGCTGTTTTTT. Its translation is CASSFPGQGGLAENTGELFF.

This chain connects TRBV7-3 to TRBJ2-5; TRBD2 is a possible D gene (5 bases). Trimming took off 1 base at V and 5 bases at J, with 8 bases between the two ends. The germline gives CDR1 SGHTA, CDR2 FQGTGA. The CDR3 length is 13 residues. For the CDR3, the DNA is TGTGCCAGCAGCTTAAGGACTGCTGAGACCCAGTACTTC. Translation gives CASSLRTAETQYF.

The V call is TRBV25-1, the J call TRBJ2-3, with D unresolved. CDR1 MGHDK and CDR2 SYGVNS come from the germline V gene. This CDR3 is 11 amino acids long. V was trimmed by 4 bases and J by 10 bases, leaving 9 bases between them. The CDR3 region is CASSVQTAQYF. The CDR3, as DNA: TGTGCCAGCAGTGTACAGACTGCGCAGTATTTT.

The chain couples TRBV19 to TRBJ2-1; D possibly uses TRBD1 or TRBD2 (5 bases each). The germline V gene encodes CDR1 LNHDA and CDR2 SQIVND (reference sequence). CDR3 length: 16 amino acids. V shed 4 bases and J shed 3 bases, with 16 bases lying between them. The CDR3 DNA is TGTGCCAGTAGTACTCGGGGCGGACCGAGCTACAATGAGCAGTTCTTC. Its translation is CASSTRGGPSYNEQFF.

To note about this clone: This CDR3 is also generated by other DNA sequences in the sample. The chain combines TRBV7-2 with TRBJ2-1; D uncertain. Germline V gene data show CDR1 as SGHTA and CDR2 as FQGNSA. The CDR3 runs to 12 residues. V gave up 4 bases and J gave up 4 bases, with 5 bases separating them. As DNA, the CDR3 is TGTGCCAGCAGCTCGCAGTACAATGAGCAGTTCTTC. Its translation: CASSSQYNEQFF.

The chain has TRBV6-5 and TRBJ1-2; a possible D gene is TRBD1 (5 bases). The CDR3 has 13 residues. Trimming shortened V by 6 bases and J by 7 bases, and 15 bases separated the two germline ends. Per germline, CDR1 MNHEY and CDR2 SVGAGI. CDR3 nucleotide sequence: TGTGCCAGCAGAGTGGGACCGGGGGTTGGCTACACCTTC. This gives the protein CASRVGPGVGYTF.

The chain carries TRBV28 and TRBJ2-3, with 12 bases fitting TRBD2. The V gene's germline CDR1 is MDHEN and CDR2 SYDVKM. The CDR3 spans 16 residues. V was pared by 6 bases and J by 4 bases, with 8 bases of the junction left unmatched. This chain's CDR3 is CASSTSGRIQADTQYF. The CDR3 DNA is TGTGCCAGCAGCACTAGCGGGAGGATACAGGCAGATACGCAGTATTTT.

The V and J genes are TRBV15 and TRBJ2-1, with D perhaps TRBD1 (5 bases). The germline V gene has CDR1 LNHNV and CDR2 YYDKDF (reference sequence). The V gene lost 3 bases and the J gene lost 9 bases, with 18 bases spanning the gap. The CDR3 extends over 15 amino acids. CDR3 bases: TGTGCCACCAGCAGGACCATCAGGGAACCCCGTGAGCAGTTCTTC. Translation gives CATSRTIREPREQFF.

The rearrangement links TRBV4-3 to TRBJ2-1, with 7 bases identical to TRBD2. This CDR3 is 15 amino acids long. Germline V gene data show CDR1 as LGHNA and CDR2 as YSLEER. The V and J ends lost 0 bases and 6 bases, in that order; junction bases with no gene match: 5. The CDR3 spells CASSQETGGVNEQFF. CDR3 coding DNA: TGCGCCAGCAGCCAAGAGACGGGAGGAGTCAATGAGCAGTTCTTC.

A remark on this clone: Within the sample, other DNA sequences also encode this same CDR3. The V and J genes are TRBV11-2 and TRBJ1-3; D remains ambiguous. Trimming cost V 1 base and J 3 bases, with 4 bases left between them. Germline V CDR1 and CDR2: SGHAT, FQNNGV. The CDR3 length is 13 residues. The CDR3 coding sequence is TGTGCCAGCAGCTTAGGGCGTGGAAACACCATATATTTT. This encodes CASSLGRGNTIYF.

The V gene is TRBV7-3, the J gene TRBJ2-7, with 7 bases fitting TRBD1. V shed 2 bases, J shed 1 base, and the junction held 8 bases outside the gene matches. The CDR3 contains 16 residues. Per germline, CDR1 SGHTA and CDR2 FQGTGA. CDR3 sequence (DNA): TGTGCCAGCAGCTTATGGGGGACAGCCTTTTCCTACGAGCAGTACTTC. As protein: CASSLWGTAFSYEQYF. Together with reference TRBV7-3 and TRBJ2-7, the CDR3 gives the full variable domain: GAGVSQTPSNKVTEKGKYVELRCDPISGHTALYWYRQSLGQGPEFLIYFQGTGAADDSGLPNDRFFAVRPEGSVSTLKIQRTERGDSAVYLCASSLWGTAFSYEQYFGPGTRLTVT.

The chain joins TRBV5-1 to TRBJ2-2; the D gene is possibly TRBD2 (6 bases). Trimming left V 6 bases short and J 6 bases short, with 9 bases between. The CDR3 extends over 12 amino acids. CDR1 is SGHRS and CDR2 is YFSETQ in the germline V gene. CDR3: CASKRVPGELFF. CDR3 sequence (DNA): TGCGCCAGCAAGCGGGTGCCCGGGGAGCTGTTTTTT.